One and the same sample provided the 3 T cell receptor beta chains below, sequenced in a study of T cell responses to AZD1222 COVID-19 vaccine. Data came from immunoSEQ multiplex PCR; TCRdb stores just in-frame clones and leaves some out. This repertoire shows around 140,000 clones, about nine tenths found once; its top ten account for under 2%. Sequencing was performed on peripheral blood, taken 28 days after the second AZD1222 dose. All receptors derive from an adult who received the AZD1222 COVID-19 vaccine.

V usage is TRBV28 and J usage is TRBJ2-7; tentatively, D is TRBD2 (6 bases). V gave up 4 bases and J gave up 3 bases, with 16 bases separating them. Per germline, CDR1 MDHEN and CDR2 SYDVKM. This CDR3 has 15 amino acids. The CDR3 sequence: CASSSNPLGGYEQYF. The CDR3 region has the DNA TGTGCCAGCAGTTCGAACCCCTTGGGGGGCTACGAGCAGTACTTC.

This chain links TRBV2 with TRBJ2-3; a weak D match, TRBD2 (7 bases). V lost 8 bases to trimming and J lost 6 bases, with 18 bases between them. Germline values: CDR1 SNHLY, CDR2 FYNNEI. The CDR3 has 14 residues. CDR3 nucleotides: TGTGCCAGCGGGGGGGCCCAGTTGTCTGATACGCAGTATTTT. Its protein is CASGGAQLSDTQYF.

This chain connects TRBV25-1 to TRBJ1-1; TRBD1 is a possible D gene (6 bases). Trimming pared 1 base from V and 3 bases from J, leaving 12 bases between. Looked up from germline, CDR1 is MGHDK and CDR2 is SYGVNS. The CDR3 sequence is 15 residues long. In DNA form, the CDR3 reads TGTGCCAGCAGTGAATTGGACAGAGATTACACTGAAGCTTTCTTT. As protein: CASSELDRDYTEAFF.